This T cell receptor (beta chain) comes out of a study of T cell responses to AZD1222 COVID-19 vaccine. Study-wide results and caveats: Spike-specific TCR repertoires showed rising breadth and depth after two AZD1222 doses. Repertoires were obtained only post-peak T cell response. White British people made up most donors, females outnumbered males, and clonal diversity was possibly underestimated. Across spike, vaccine-associated CD4 TCRs were found, dominant at 160-218 and 743-854.

The CDR3 is made up of 13 amino acids. Germline values: CDR1 LNHDA, CDR2 SQIVND (reference sequence). V lost 4 bases, J lost 4 bases, and 8 bases lay in between. Sequenced by immunoSEQ multiplex PCR; TCRdb stores in-frame clones only, minus some. Seen here are 20,000 or so clones, 80% to 85% observed once, and the top ten hold roughly 15%. About this clone itself: Its antigen is currently unknown.

The chain carries TRBV19 and TRBJ2-1; D possibly corresponds to TRBD2 (6 bases). The receptor's source is an adult who received the AZD1222 COVID-19 vaccine. The input for sequencing was peripheral blood, taken 28 days after the second AZD1222 dose. CDR3 protein: CASSTAGYNEQFF. The CDR3 coding sequence is TGTGCCAGTAGTACGGCGGGGTACAATGAGCAGTTCTTC.